Following are 25 T cell receptor beta chains from one sample sequenced in a study of T cells expressing NK-cell markers. After re-calling the 5' RACE reads, TCRdb lists one entry per CDR3 protein, DNA absent. This sample's table has around 380,000 distinct CDR3 sequences. What was sequenced was blood T cells: a sorted CD56 or NKG2C T cell subset, CD4+ or CD8+ T cells, or bulk PBMC T cells (not recorded which). These receptor sequences come from a woman between 45 and 60 years old in good health.

The rearrangement links TRBV3-1 to TRBJ2-3. This CDR3 is 15 amino acids long. Germline V lookup: CDR1 LGHDT, CDR2 YNNKEL (reference sequence). The CDR3 reads CASSPDVASGDTQYF.

The genes are TRBV7-9 and TRBJ1-2. Per the germline V gene, CDR1 is SEHNR and CDR2 is FQNEAQ (reference sequence). This CDR3 has 14 residues. This chain's CDR3 is CASSPTRGSHGYTF.

This chain links TRBV7-8 with TRBJ1-3. The germline V gene encodes CDR1 SGHVS and CDR2 FQNEAQ. The CDR3 runs to 18 residues. CDR3 residues: CASSLGGLITPSGNTIYF.

J is TRBJ2-3 and V is TRBV20-1. This CDR3 spans 15 amino acids. Germline CDR1 is DFQATT and CDR2 is SNEGSKA (reference sequence). This CDR3 is CSAESRSTSTDTQYF.

The chain carries TRBV12-3 or TRBV12-4 and TRBJ1-1; without DNA, the TCRdb call of TRBD1 cannot be checked. The CDR3 has 15 residues. CDR3 residues: CASSRGQGAVAEAFF.

The gene calls are TRBV3-1 and TRBJ2-3; the TCRdb D gene call, TRBD2, has no DNA to confirm it. CDR1 is LGHDT, CDR2 YNNKEL, per germline (reference sequence). The CDR3 totals 15 residues. The CDR3 sequence is CASSPTSVSTDTQYF.

The chain combines TRBV4-2 with TRBJ2-5. Germline V gene lookup returns CDR1 LGHNA and CDR2 YNFKEQ. The CDR3 covers 14 residues. This chain's CDR3 is CASSQGTQQETQYF.

The rearrangement uses TRBV11-2 and TRBJ2-4. CDR1 and CDR2 (germline): SGHAT, FQNNGV. The CDR3 runs 13 residues. The CDR3 sequence: CASSQGLANIQYF. Full variable domain (missing parts from reference TRBV11-2 and TRBJ2-4): EAGVAQSPRYKIIEKRQSVAFWCNPISGHATLYWYQQILGQGPKLLIQFQNNGVVDDSQLPKDRFSAERLKGVDSTLKIQPAKLEDSAVYLCASSQGLANIQYFGAGTRLSVL.

J is TRBJ1-2 and V is TRBV9; TCRdb calls TRBD1, which cannot be checked without DNA. Germline values: CDR1 SGDLS, CDR2 YYNGEE. The CDR3 loop spans 13 amino acids. The CDR3 is CASSVTTGHGYTF.

The chain links TRBV29-1 to TRBJ1-2; the TCRdb call, TRBD1, lacks DNA for checking. Germline lookup yields CDR1 SQVTM and CDR2 ANQGSEA. The CDR3 is 12 amino acids. The CDR3 reads CSVENQGGGYTF.

The chain uses TRBV20-1 and TRBJ2-3; TCRdb names TRBD1, which stays unverified in the absence of DNA. The CDR3 is made up of 14 amino acids. Germline V lookup: CDR1 DFQATT, CDR2 SNEGSKA (reference sequence). CDR3 sequence reads: CSVIQGRSTDTQYF.

V and J are TRBV30 and TRBJ1-1; TCRdb designates TRBD1, a call that cannot be tested without DNA. From germline, CDR1 is GTSNPN and CDR2 SVGIG (reference sequence). The CDR3 is 13 amino acids. CDR3 loop: CAWEGGRNTEAFF.

This CDR3 reads CASSSWTGTAYEQYF. This chain uses TRBV5-1 with TRBJ2-7; absent DNA, TCRdb's TRBD1 call cannot be checked. The germline V gene encodes CDR1 SGHRS and CDR2 YFSETQ. CDR3 size: 15 residues.

The CDR3: CASSVRAVTDTQYF. This sequence joins TRBV9 and TRBJ2-3. The CDR3 sequence is 14 residues long. The germline V gene encodes CDR1 SGDLS and CDR2 YYNGEE.

The chain links TRBV7-9 to TRBJ1-6; TCRdb picks TRBD1, but there is no DNA to check that call. There are 15 residues in the CDR3. The germline gives CDR1 SEHNR, CDR2 FQNEAQ (reference sequence). CDR3 loop: CASRARDRGDSPLHF.

This CDR3 is CSASPLAADTQYF. V usage is TRBV20-1 and J usage is TRBJ2-3. This CDR3 has 13 residues. The germline CDR1 and CDR2 sequences are DFQATT and SNEGSKA (reference sequence).

The chain carries TRBV5-1 and TRBJ2-7; without DNA, the TCRdb call of TRBD1 cannot be checked. Germline values: CDR1 SGHRS, CDR2 YFSETQ. The CDR3 length is 15 residues. CDR3: CASSLAGGRIYEQYF.

The chain carries TRBV11-2 and TRBJ2-1; TCRdb picks TRBD2, but there is no DNA to check that call. The CDR3 consists of 16 residues. Germline loops: CDR1 SGHAT, CDR2 FQNNGV. CDR3 in amino acids: CASGRVAGISGAEQFF.

This rearrangement joins TRBV4-2 to TRBJ1-2. Per the germline V gene, CDR1 is LGHNA and CDR2 is YNFKEQ. The CDR3 totals 11 residues. The CDR3 sequence is CASRENYGYTF.

The chain has TRBV19 and TRBJ1-1; TCRdb's D call of TRBD1 is untestable without DNA. The CDR3 is made up of 14 amino acids. Per the germline V gene, CDR1 is LNHDA and CDR2 is SQIVND (reference sequence). The CDR3 loop is CASETGRTNTEAFF.

The chain joins TRBV20-1 to TRBJ2-2. The germline CDR1 and CDR2 sequences are DFQATT and SNEGSKA (reference sequence). CDR3 length: 13 residues. The CDR3 here is CSARDRVAGELFF.

V and J are TRBV5-1 and TRBJ2-5; lacking DNA, the TRBD1 call made by TCRdb goes unchecked. Germline CDR1 is SGHRS and CDR2 is YFSETQ. The CDR3 covers 13 residues. CDR3: CASIGRAGETQYF.

The gene calls are TRBV6-2 or TRBV6-3 and TRBJ2-1. CDR3 length: 16 residues. Germline CDR1 MNHEY, CDR2 SVGEGT. This CDR3 reads CASNFPAGALTNEQFF.

The V gene is TRBV29-1, the J gene TRBJ2-3; with no DNA, the TCRdb D assignment of TRBD2 cannot be verified. Germline CDR1 reads SQVTM; CDR2 reads ANQGSEA. CDR3 length: 15 amino acids. CDR3 in amino acids: CSVELSGSGIDTQYF.

The chain links TRBV12-3 or TRBV12-4 to TRBJ1-2. This CDR3 spans 14 amino acids. The CDR3 spells CASSLGSPNYGYTF.